Listed here is a single TCR beta chain. The antigen remains unidentified. The data are from a study of cytotoxic CD8 clonotypes in ibrutinib-treated CLL. Overall study: Patients attained about 25 partial and 2 complete responses; at median around 68 months, 14 remained remitted while 12 progressed. Whole-study findings and limits: At ibrutinib response, clonality increased, and at progression it declined back toward baseline. Treatment left the uncommon public clonotypes either contracted or stable in frequency. Baseline clonality, higher than in age-matched healthy donors, tracked circulating CD8+ T-cell counts.

The assay was immunoSEQ multiplex PCR, and TCRdb's table has in-frame clones only and misses some. The data show hundreds of thousands of clones, under 70% seen once. V lost 0 bases to trimming and J lost 5 bases; unmatched junction nucleotides: 11. CDR1 is MNHNS and CDR2 is SASEGT in the germline V gene. This CDR3 spans 17 amino acids. The chain links TRBV6-1 to TRBJ1-2, with 8 bases fitting TRBD1. The sequences come from PBMCs, collected after 36 months of ibrutinib treatment. This TCR derives from a human donor with chronic lymphocytic leukemia. In DNA, the CDR3 is TGTGCCAGCAGTGAAGCCGCCTGGGCAGGGGGCGGGTATGGCTACACCTTC. It translates to CASSEAAWAGGGYGYTF.